The TCR beta chain under discussion was sequenced for a study of T cell responses to AZD1222 COVID-19 vaccine (dated by TCRdb to about 2021). For context, the study as a whole: Because spike-specific TCR depth and breadth did not differ between the two schedules, AZD1222 recipients who got a second dose at roughly 4 weeks were pooled with those who got a second dose at roughly 12 weeks. TCR sequencing was performed for 230 to 250 trial participants, of whom around 200 were given two doses of AZD1222 and approximately 25 were given two doses of MenACWY control vaccine. Trial participants were enrolled into age subgroups of 18-55, 56-69 and 70-plus years, which contained approximately 150, 28 and 58 TCR-sequenced participants, respectively. What the research found in general, with its limitations: Reportedly, almost half of the unique spike-specific TCRs recognized epitopes lying outside the regions that are mutated in the B.1.351 and B.1.1.7 variants. Most participants were white British and females outnumbered males, and the authors suggested that clonal diversity may have been underestimated. In the small 56-69-year group, the increase in depth fell short of significance, most likely because of low power. The whole spike protein was spanned by vaccine-associated CD4 TCRs, and dominant responses were seen in regions 160-218 and 743-854. Conclusions about previously exposed vaccinees are limited, since just a handful of AZD1222 recipients were seropositive for SARS-CoV-2 at baseline. After two AZD1222 doses, both the breadth and the depth of spike-specific TCRs were significantly higher than at day 0 and than in MenACWY recipients. Because no samples from the day 14 peak response were available, repertoires could be characterized only after the peak T cell response.

As regards this clone: The specificity of this receptor is unknown. No base qualities exist here, and no much larger clone lies one base off it.

The CDR3 regions of human TCRbeta chains were subjected to immunosequencing. As for the original processing: TCRs in the repertoires were compared against a reference library of SARS-CoV-2-specific TCRs that had been generated with the MIRA antigen-specificity platform. Breadth was defined as the fraction of unique TCRs that were SARS-CoV-2-associated, and depth was defined as the fraction of total T cells that were SARS-CoV-2-associated. Each spike-specific TCR was assigned to its reactive spike region and to a CD4 or CD8 class using the MIRA data. Log10-transformed breadth and depth values were compared by one-way ANOVA with Sidak's multiple comparisons tests. TCRdb retrieved this table from immuneACCESS and kept in-frame rearrangements only. Not all clones are present; in checked studies, unresolved V genes account for under half, and no reason is known for the remainder. V, J and clone size are those of that table, while D and trimming were read from the DNA. Across this sample there are tens of thousands of clones, with 85% to 90% seen only once. Together, the top ten hold roughly 10% of the sample.

The time point label, as the study defines it: baseline before first vaccination. Vaccinee samples came from UK trials COV001 and COV002, including a single-blind randomized controlled phase 2/3 trial of AZD1222 (ChAdOx1 nCoV-19) in healthy adults. Trial participant PBMC samples were collected at day 0 and day 28 after the second dose for TCRbeta chain sequencing. CDR3 length: 16 amino acids, cysteine to phenylalanine. Just the 48-base CDR3 DNA is kept, in frame starting at base 1. V is cut by 2 bases and J by 1 base, and the space between the germline ends is 11 bases. In the germline V gene, CDR1 corresponds to SNHLY and CDR2 to FYNNEI.

Here the sequenced sample was peripheral blood, taken on day 0 of AZD1222 vaccination. This sequence uses TRBV2 and TRBJ2-2, with an unclear D gene assignment. This receptor was obtained from an adult in good health. In nucleotides, the sequence is TGTGCCAGCAGTGAAAATTGGCAGGAGAACACCGGGGAGCTGTTTTTT. Its amino acids are CASSENWQENTGELFF.